This passage covers 14 T cell receptor beta chains from one sample sequenced in a study of blood T cell repertoires in COVID-19. Generated by immunoSEQ multiplex PCR, the TCRdb table keeps only in-frame clones and is missing some. This table holds over 300,000 clones, more than 75% found once. Sequences were obtained from PBMCs or T cells enriched from blood (not recorded which). These TCRs come from a woman in her thirties with acute COVID-19.

The CDR3 reads CASSSASSGVNTEAFF. The DNA for the CDR3 is TGTGCCAGCAGCTCCGCCTCTTCAGGGGTTAACACTGAAGCTTTCTTT. This rearrangement joins TRBV11-1 to TRBJ1-1; D may be TRBD1 (6 bases). The germline CDR1 and CDR2 sequences are SGHAT and FQDESV (reference sequence). The CDR3 extends over 16 amino acids. Trimming removed 4 bases from V and 2 bases from J, with 17 bases in between.

The chain couples TRBV10-3 to TRBJ2-7; 9 nucleotides line up with TRBD1. The CDR3 has 13 residues. J gave up 5 bases and V 4 bases, and 3 bases lay outside the gene matches. Germline V gives CDR1 ENHRY, CDR2 SYGVKD. The CDR3 DNA reads TGTGCCATCAGTGGGACAGGGGAGGACGAGCAGTACTTC. It encodes CAISGTGEDEQYF.

This chain links TRBV3-1 (or the pseudogene TRBV3-2) with TRBJ2-6, with 8 bases matching TRBD1. The CDR3 is made up of 15 amino acids. Germline values: CDR1 LGHDT, CDR2 YNNKEL (reference sequence). The junction had 3 bases not matched to a gene; V was cut back by 4 bases and J by 4 bases. CDR3 in DNA: TGTGCCAGCAGCCTCAGGGGGCCGGGGGCCAACGTCCTGACTTTC. Its translation is CASSLRGPGANVLTF.

The J gene is TRBJ1-1, the V gene TRBV19, with D possibly being TRBD1 (6 bases). Germline V lookup: CDR1 LNHDA, CDR2 SQIVND (reference sequence). This CDR3 has 14 residues. Deletions cut 1 base from V and 1 base from J, with 7 bases between. CDR3 DNA: TGTGCCAGTAGTATAGGGGGACAGAACACTGAAGCTTTCTTT. Its translation: CASSIGGQNTEAFF. The full variable domain, its missing parts supplied by reference TRBV19 and TRBJ1-1, is DGGITQSPKYLFRKEGQNVTLSCEQNLNHDAMYWYRQDPGQGLRLIYYSQIVNDFQKGDIAEGYSVSREKKESFPLTVTSAQKNPTAFYLCASSIGGQNTEAFFGQGTRLTVV.

This clone was recorded only once. This chain joins TRBV21-1 and TRBJ1-4; TRBD1, as called in the table, went unchecked against the DNA. TRBV21-1 has pseudogene status. This CDR3 is 16 amino acids long. The CDR3 is CASGKTGCSCWEKLFF. The DNA of the CDR3 is TGTGCCAGCGGAAAAACAGGGTGTTCCTGTTGGGAAAAACTGTTTTTT.

V gene TRBV12-3 or TRBV12-4 combines with J gene TRBJ2-6; D is unresolved. This CDR3 contains 13 residues. The V gene lost 3 bases and the J gene lost 3 bases, with 3 bases spanning the gap. CDR3 sequence: CASSFRGANVLTF. In nucleotides, the CDR3 is TGTGCCAGCAGTTTCCGTGGGGCCAACGTCCTGACTTTC.

In this sample, this clone turned up a few times. The gene calls are TRBV7-9 and TRBJ1-2; a weak D match, TRBD1 (5 bases). Germline CDR1 SEHNR, CDR2 FQNEAQ (reference sequence). CDR3 length: 14 residues. V was cut by 5 bases and J by 7 bases, with 17 bases left in between. In DNA form, the CDR3 reads TGTGCCAGCAGCAATCAATCCAGGGTCGGTGGCTACACCTTC. Its translation is CASSNQSRVGGYTF.

This sequence joins TRBV19 and TRBJ1-3, with a possible D match to TRBD1 (5 bases). The CDR3 length is 14 residues. Trimming shortened V by 1 base and J by 2 bases, and 6 bases separated the two germline ends. Germline V gives CDR1 LNHDA, CDR2 SQIVND (reference sequence). Here the CDR3 reads CASSIAGPGNTIYF. The CDR3 nucleotides read TGTGCCAGTAGTATAGCAGGGCCTGGAAACACCATATATTTT. Supplemented by reference TRBV19 and TRBJ1-3, the full variable domain reads DGGITQSPKYLFRKEGQNVTLSCEQNLNHDAMYWYRQDPGQGLRLIYYSQIVNDFQKGDIAEGYSVSREKKESFPLTVTSAQKNPTAFYLCASSIAGPGNTIYFGEGSWLTVV.

The chain links TRBV11-2 to TRBJ2-2; D might be TRBD2 (6 bases). The germline gives CDR1 SGHAT, CDR2 FQNNGV. CDR3 length: 13 residues. V shed 0 bases and J shed 13 bases, with 12 bases lying between them. Here the CDR3 reads CASSLDPRGGLFF. CDR3 bases: TGTGCCAGCAGCTTAGATCCACGGGGAGGGCTGTTTTTT.

This chain uses TRBV5-5 with TRBJ2-7; 7 nucleotides match TRBD1. There are 14 residues in the CDR3. Unmatched junction bases numbered 11, after V lost 7 bases and J lost 4 bases. The germline CDR1 and CDR2 sequences are SGHKS and YYEKEE (reference sequence). CDR3: CASARWDSDYEQYF. CDR3 coding DNA: TGTGCCAGCGCAAGGTGGGACAGTGATTACGAGCAGTACTTC.

This clone has a single count. This chain joins TRBV13 and TRBJ2-1, with 9 bases identical to TRBD2. V trimming: 3 bases; J trimming: 4 bases; junction bases outside the gene matches: 4. Germline V gene data show CDR1 as PRHDT and CDR2 as FYEKMQ (reference sequence). The CDR3 covers 15 residues. CDR3 loop: CASSLGLAGYNEQFF. CDR3 sequence (DNA): TGTGCCAGCAGCTTGGGTCTAGCGGGGTACAATGAGCAGTTCTTC.

This sequence joins TRBV5-8 and TRBJ2-2, with 8 nucleotides matching TRBD2. The CDR3 contains 17 residues. V shed 0 bases and J 5 bases; nucleotides not matched to a gene: 9. Germline CDR1 reads SGHTS; CDR2 reads YDEGEE. CDR3 in DNA: TGTGCCAGCAGCTTGGCCGGGAGGGAGAGGCGGACCGGGGAGCTGTTTTTT. Its translation: CASSLAGRERRTGELFF. Complete variable domain (other parts from reference TRBV5-8 and TRBJ2-2): EAGVTQSPTHLIKTRGQQATLRCSPISGHTSVYWYQQALGLGLQFLLWYDEGEERNRGNFPPRFSGRQFPNYSSELNVNALELEDSALYLCASSLAGRERRTGELFFGEGSRLTVL.

This clone was recorded once. The chain carries TRBV9 and TRBJ2-3; 12 bases are shared with TRBD2. This CDR3 region has 15 residues. Germline CDR1 and CDR2: SGDLS and YYNGEE. The J segment lost 3 bases and the V segment lost 7 bases, leaving 6 bases of the junction unmatched. The CDR3 coding sequence is TGTGCCAGCGGAGCTACTAGCGGGGGGACAGATACGCAGTATTTT. Amino acids: CASGATSGGTDTQYF.

In this sample, this clone turned up a few times. The chain joins TRBV15 to TRBJ1-5, with a possible D match to TRBD1 (5 bases). Germline loops: CDR1 LNHNV, CDR2 YYDKDF (reference sequence). This CDR3 spans 15 amino acids. The V end was cut by 0 bases, the J end by 7 bases, with 13 bases between. The CDR3 nucleotides are TGTGCCACCAGCAGAGATCGGGGCGCGGGGCAGCCCCAGCATTTT. Translation: CATSRDRGAGQPQHF.